The 25 T cell receptor beta chains in this list originate from one sample, sequenced in a study of blood T cell repertoires in COVID-19. TCRdb's copy holds only in-frame clones and misses some; the assay was immunoSEQ multiplex PCR. This sample yields around 150,000 clones, of which 80% to 95% are seen a single time; 2% belongs to the top ten. The sequenced material came from peripheral blood. The receptor source for this set is a woman aged 55-75 years with COVID-19, enrolled during active disease.

The chain combines TRBV6-5 with TRBJ1-2; 9 bases match TRBD1. The V segment lost 0 bases and the J segment 2 bases; nucleotides outside the gene matches: 4. Germline lookup yields CDR1 MNHEY and CDR2 SVGAGI. CDR3 length equals 16 residues. DNA of the CDR3: TGTGCCAGCAGTTACTCGCTCGGGACAGGGAACTATGGCTACACCTTC. Its protein is CASSYSLGTGNYGYTF.

This chain connects TRBV5-1 to TRBJ2-3; TRBD1 might be the D (6 bases). The CDR3 contains 15 residues. Deletions cut 0 bases from V and 4 bases from J, with 12 bases between. Germline CDR1 SGHRS, CDR2 YFSETQ. In DNA form, the CDR3 reads TGCGCCAGCAGCTTGGAGGGCAGGGGTCCAGATACGCAGTATTTT. As protein: CASSLEGRGPDTQYF.

This clone came up once. The CDR3 loop reads CATQGTGRSYEQYF. For the CDR3, the DNA is TGTGCCACCCAAGGGACAGGGAGGTCCTACGAGCAGTACTTC. This chain uses TRBV10-3 with TRBJ2-7; TRBD1 matches 9 bases. Germline-derived CDR1 and CDR2 are ENHRY and SYGVKD. The V gene end was trimmed by 10 bases and the J gene end by 1 base; junction bases not matched to a gene: 8. The CDR3 spans 14 residues.

The sample holds one count of this clone. The chain joins TRBV4-2 to TRBJ1-4; TRBD1 matches 8 bases. V was pared by 1 base and J by 4 bases, with 2 bases of the junction left unmatched. Germline loops: CDR1 LGHNA, CDR2 YNFKEQ. This CDR3 contains 15 residues. As DNA, the CDR3 is TGTGCCAGCAGCCAAGGGACAGGGAGTAATGAAAAACTGTTTTTT. Amino acids: CASSQGTGSNEKLFF.

The chain employs TRBV27 and TRBJ2-5; the D is unclear. The V gene lost 2 bases and the J gene lost 4 bases, with 5 bases spanning the gap. CDR1 and CDR2 (germline): MNHEY, SMNVEV (reference sequence). This CDR3 spans 12 amino acids. CDR3 sequence reads: CASSLLGETQYF. The CDR3 DNA reads as TGTGCCAGCAGTTTACTCGGAGAGACCCAGTACTTC.

The chain couples TRBV20-1 to TRBJ2-7, with 7 bases lining up with TRBD1. With V trimmed by 3 bases and J by 0 bases, 2 bases remained unmatched. The CDR3 is made up of 13 amino acids. Germline CDR1 DFQATT, CDR2 SNEGSKA (reference sequence). The CDR3: CSASQGDSYEQYF. The CDR3 region has the DNA TGCAGTGCTAGTCAGGGGGACTCCTACGAGCAGTACTTC.

V is TRBV7-2 and J is TRBJ1-6, with 7 bases identical to TRBD1. CDR1 is SGHTA, CDR2 FQGNSA, per germline. Trimming removed 5 bases from V and 8 bases from J; junction bases left unmatched: 6. CDR3 length equals 14 residues. The CDR3: CASSPRQGYSPLHF. CDR3 nucleotide sequence: TGTGCCAGCAGCCCCCGACAGGGATATTCACCCCTCCACTTT. The full variable domain, rest sourced from reference TRBV7-2 and TRBJ1-6, is GAGVSQSPSNKVTEKGKDVELRCDPISGHTALYWYRQSLGQGLEFLIYFQGNSAPDKSGLPSDRFSAERTGGSVSTLTIQRTQQEDSAVYLCASSPRQGYSPLHFGNGTRLTVT.

The chain links TRBV5-8 to TRBJ1-5, with D possibly matching TRBD1 (5 bases). Germline loops: CDR1 SGHTS, CDR2 YDEGEE. V lost 0 bases to trimming and J lost 0 bases, with 13 bases between them. This CDR3 is built from 17 residues. The chain's CDR3 is CASSLARQLNSNQPQHF. The CDR3 DNA sequence: TGTGCCAGCAGCTTGGCAAGACAGTTGAATAGCAATCAGCCCCAGCATTTT.

This sequence joins TRBV19 and TRBJ1-1, with D hard to call. The CDR3 runs 14 residues. The V and J ends lost 5 bases and 1 base respectively, with 11 bases between them. Per germline, CDR1 LNHDA and CDR2 SQIVND (reference sequence). The DNA of the CDR3 is TGTGCCAGTAGTCTGTTCCCAGGGAACACTGAAGCTTTCTTT. It is translated as CASSLFPGNTEAFF.

The chain recombines TRBV4-1 with TRBJ2-2; 10 nucleotides match TRBD1. CDR3 length equals 16 residues. The germline CDR1 and CDR2 sequences are MGHRA and YSYEKL. The ends lost 0 bases at V and 5 bases at J; junction bases unmatched: 3. DNA for the CDR3: TGCGCCAGCAGCCAAGAAGGGACAGGGGTAACCGGGGAGCTGTTTTTT. Translation gives CASSQEGTGVTGELFF.

This sequence joins TRBV20-1 and TRBJ2-5, with a possible D match to TRBD1 (6 bases). Trimming pared 8 bases from V and 5 bases from J, leaving 9 bases between. From germline, CDR1 is DFQATT and CDR2 SNEGSKA (reference sequence). CDR3 length: 10 amino acids. The CDR3 coding sequence is TGCAGTACAGGGTTGGAGACCCAGTACTTC. Its translation is CSTGLETQYF.

The rearrangement joins TRBV5-1 to TRBJ2-5; D is unresolved. The V end was cut by 5 bases, the J end by 5 bases, with 13 bases between. The CDR3 length is 13 residues. The germline V gene encodes CDR1 SGHRS and CDR2 YFSETQ. The CDR3 DNA reads as TGCGCCAGCAGTCTGAGCCTGGTTGAGACCCAGTACTTC. Translating it yields CASSLSLVETQYF.

The V gene is TRBV12-3 or TRBV12-4, the J gene TRBJ1-1; D is unresolved. Trimming shortened V by 4 bases and J by 1 base, and 7 bases separated the two germline ends. This CDR3 is built from 13 residues. CDR3 sequence (DNA): TGTGCCAGCAGTTATACAAGGAACACTGAAGCTTTCTTT. As protein: CASSYTRNTEAFF.

This clone was seen a few times. This chain links TRBV2 with TRBJ1-6; D unresolved. The V end lost 11 bases, the J end lost 0 bases, and 14 bases lay between the germline ends. This CDR3 has 15 amino acids. The germline gives CDR1 SNHLY, CDR2 FYNNEI. CDR3 in DNA: TGTGCCCTCCGCGCGGGGAGCTCCTATAATTCACCCCTCCACTTT. This gives the protein CALRAGSSYNSPLHF. The full variable domain, with the rest looked up from reference TRBV2 and TRBJ1-6, is EPEVTQTPSHQVTQMGQEVILRCVPISNHLYFYWYRQILGQKVEFLVSFYNNEISEKSEIFDDQFSVERPDGSNFTLKIRSTKLEDSAMYFCALRAGSSYNSPLHFGNGTRLTVT.

As regards this clone: A junction boundary mismatches the germline segment, possibly from a read error. The chain has TRBV29-1 and TRBJ2-2; TRBD1 matches at 10 bases. Germline CDR1 reads SQVTM; CDR2 reads ANQGSEA. The CDR3 consists of 15 residues. This CDR3 reads CSVEGTGVSAGELFF. CDR3 coding DNA: TGCAGCGTGGAAGGGACAGGGGTTTCAGCCGGGGAGCTGTTTTTT.

This sequence joins TRBV25-1 and TRBJ1-4, with a weak D call TRBD1 (5 bases). CDR3 length: 15 amino acids. V lost 6 bases and J 2 bases, leaving 13 bases between the germline ends. The germline gives CDR1 MGHDK, CDR2 SYGVNS. CDR3 nucleotides: TGTGCCAGCAGCCCCCCTCGGGGGACTAATGAAAAACTGTTTTTT. Translation: CASSPPRGTNEKLFF. Full variable domain (outside the CDR3, taken from reference TRBV25-1 and TRBJ1-4): EADIYQTPRYLVIGTGKKITLECSQTMGHDKMYWYQQDPGMELHLIHYSYGVNSTEKGDLSSESTVSRIRTEHFPLTLESARPSHTSQYLCASSPPRGTNEKLFFGSGTQLSVL.

This chain links TRBV2 with TRBJ1-2, with 7 bases that match TRBD1. The CDR3 extends over 14 amino acids. The germline V gene has CDR1 SNHLY and CDR2 FYNNEI. V shed 4 bases and J 5 bases; nucleotides not matched to a gene: 7. CDR3 in amino acids: CASSVLRDSYGYTF. The CDR3 coding sequence is TGTGCCAGCAGTGTCCTCCGGGACAGTTATGGCTACACCTTC. Full variable domain (rest looked up from reference TRBV2 and TRBJ1-2): EPEVTQTPSHQVTQMGQEVILRCVPISNHLYFYWYRQILGQKVEFLVSFYNNEISEKSEIFDDQFSVERPDGSNFTLKIRSTKLEDSAMYFCASSVLRDSYGYTFGSGTRLTVV.

The V call is TRBV11-2, the J call TRBJ2-7; 10 bases align to TRBD2. J gave up 5 bases and V 1 base, and 5 bases lay outside the gene matches. CDR1 and CDR2 from the germline V gene are SGHAT and FQNNGV. The CDR3 totals 15 residues. CDR3 region: CASSLGASGGNEQYF. CDR3 in DNA: TGTGCCAGCAGCTTAGGAGCTAGCGGGGGCAACGAGCAGTACTTC.

V gene TRBV5-8 combines with J gene TRBJ1-4; perhaps TRBD1 as D (5 bases). The CDR3 has 17 residues. CDR1 and CDR2 (germline): SGHTS, YDEGEE. Trimming left V 3 bases short and J 0 bases short, with 15 bases between. The CDR3 loop is CASSSWQGTATNEKLFF. The CDR3 coding sequence is TGTGCCAGCAGCTCGTGGCAGGGTACGGCAACTAATGAAAAACTGTTTTTT.

The V gene is TRBV30, the J gene TRBJ1-1, with 8 bases identical to TRBD1. Trimming at V came to 2 bases and at J to 1 base, leaving 6 bases not matched to a gene. This CDR3 is 15 amino acids long. CDR1 and CDR2 from the germline V gene are GTSNPN and SVGIG (reference sequence). The CDR3 DNA sequence: TGTGCCTGGAGTAGACAGGGGAGGGGGAACACTGAAGCTTTCTTT. Its translation: CAWSRQGRGNTEAFF.

This chain links TRBV19 with TRBJ1-1, with D possibly being TRBD1 (5 bases). The V gene lost 9 bases and the J gene lost 6 bases, with 20 bases spanning the gap. From germline, CDR1 is LNHDA and CDR2 SQIVND (reference sequence). The CDR3 has 14 amino acids. The chain's CDR3 is CASIAGTGGAEAFF. The CDR3 DNA sequence: TGTGCCAGCATTGCCGGGACGGGGGGTGCTGAAGCTTTCTTT.

This clone is a singleton in its sample. CDR3: CASSLAPIRLAASTDTQYF. In nucleotides, the CDR3 is TGTGCCAGCAGCTTGGCTCCTATTCGGCTAGCGGCTAGCACAGATACGCAGTATTTT. J is TRBJ2-3 and V is TRBV5-4, with 7 bases matching TRBD2. Trimming cost V 0 bases and J 0 bases; bases outside gene matches: 13. The CDR3 totals 19 residues. The germline V gene encodes CDR1 SGHNT and CDR2 YYREEE (reference sequence).

J is TRBJ1-2 and V is TRBV25-1; TRBD1 is a possible D gene (6 bases). Trimming cost V 5 bases and J 8 bases, with 15 bases left between them. The germline CDR1 and CDR2 sequences are MGHDK and SYGVNS. The CDR3 sequence is 13 residues long. This CDR3 reads CASSTLGAAGYTF. DNA for the CDR3: TGTGCCAGCAGTACCCTGGGGGCGGCAGGCTACACCTTC.

The rearrangement uses TRBV12-3 or TRBV12-4 and TRBJ1-2, with D possibly being TRBD1 (5 bases). The CDR3 covers 11 residues. The germline V and J ends were trimmed by 10 bases and 8 bases, with 14 bases remaining between them. The DNA for the CDR3 is TGTGCCATCCCGGGGGGGGAAGGCTACACCTTC. It translates to CAIPGGEGYTF.

This CDR3 reads CASSSTQGLFYGYTF. CDR3 coding DNA: TGTGCCAGCAGTTCGACCCAGGGGTTGTTCTATGGCTACACCTTC. J is TRBJ1-2 and V is TRBV5-4; D is possibly TRBD1 (6 bases). The germline gives CDR1 SGHNT, CDR2 YYREEE (reference sequence). The length of the CDR3 is 15 residues. Trimming took off 5 bases at V and 4 bases at J, with 18 bases between the two ends.